Below are 18 T cell receptor beta chains sequenced from a single sample in a study of blood T cells in healthy people across ages. A second about 7 to 11 cycle PCR used barcoded and J-beta primers. TCRdb re-called the 5' RACE reads with MiXCR, one entry per CDR3 protein. The top ten hold about 0.72% of the sample, which has under 1,100,000 distinct CDR3 sequences, around 25% seen once. These data were also filed under a second study, of T cells of mothers and their children.

Specimen: blood. The source of these receptors is a girl aged 2-10 years in good health.

This clonotype was counted at least ten times. The CDR3 region has the DNA TGTGCCAGCGGTACGCCCCACTCCTACGAGCAGTACTTC. This gives the protein CASGTPHSYEQYF. This chain joins TRBV3-1 and TRBJ2-7; no reliable D call. CDR1 and CDR2 (germline): LGHDT, YNNKEL (reference sequence). CDR3 size: 13 residues. Trimming removed 8 bases from V and 0 bases from J, with 11 bases in between.

This sequence joins TRBV6-2 or TRBV6-3 and TRBJ1-5, with D possibly TRBD1 on 5 matching bases. There are 12 residues in the CDR3. The germline gives CDR1 MNHEY, CDR2 SVGEGT. V lost 3 bases and J 9 bases, leaving 9 bases between the germline ends. The CDR3 loop is CASSYPGSPQHF. The CDR3 bases are TGTGCCAGCAGTTATCCAGGGTCGCCCCAGCATTTT.

The chain recombines TRBV5-6 with TRBJ2-5; D is unclear. The DNA matches TRBJ2-1 better at its end, which makes the J call doubtful. CDR1 is SGHDT and CDR2 is YYEEEE in the germline V gene. This CDR3 is 13 amino acids long. The CDR3 DNA reads TGTGCCAGCAGCTTGCGTCTACACAATGAGCAGTTCTTC. This codes for CASSLRLHNEQFF.

CDR3 DNA: TGTGCCAGCAGTTACGGACTTCTACCCCAGCCCCAGCATTTT. It is translated as CASSYGLLPQPQHF. This chain connects TRBV6-2 or TRBV6-3 to TRBJ1-5; D not resolved. CDR1 is MNHEY and CDR2 is SVGEGT in the germline V gene. This CDR3 is 14 amino acids long. Trimming stripped 2 bases from V and 7 bases from J, with 12 bases between.

This chain joins TRBV4-1 and TRBJ2-1, with a weak D call TRBD2 (5 bases). Trimming shortened V by 3 bases and J by 3 bases, and 21 bases separated the two germline ends. The germline V gene has CDR1 MGHRA and CDR2 YSYEKL. The CDR3 extends over 18 amino acids. The CDR3 region is CASSQESHGISLYNEQFF. For the CDR3, the DNA is TGCGCCAGCAGCCAGGAGAGCCACGGGATATCACTCTACAATGAGCAGTTCTTC.

The genes are TRBV20-1 and TRBJ2-5; no reliable D call. Germline V CDR1 and CDR2: DFQATT, SNEGSKA (reference sequence). The V and J ends lost 3 bases and 3 bases respectively, with 14 bases between them. This CDR3 has 14 residues. The chain's CDR3 is CSARGPPHEETQYF. The CDR3 nucleotides read TGCAGTGCTAGGGGCCCCCCGCATGAAGAGACCCAGTACTTC.

The V gene is TRBV29-1, the J gene TRBJ2-1; 7 nucleotides agree with TRBD2. V shed 7 bases, J shed 2 bases, and the junction held 11 bases outside the gene matches. The CDR3 extends over 15 amino acids. The germline CDR1 and CDR2 sequences are SQVTM and ANQGSEA. In nucleotides, the CDR3 is TGCAGCGCCTTCCCCGGGGGGTCGACCTACAATGAGCAGTTCTTC. As protein: CSAFPGGSTYNEQFF.

The chain is built from TRBV6-2 or TRBV6-3 and TRBJ2-7; D not resolved. CDR1 and CDR2 (germline): MNHEY, SVGEGT. This CDR3 has 13 amino acids. V was pared by 4 bases and J by 4 bases, with 11 bases between. The CDR3 DNA is TGTGCCAGCAGTTCCCTGCCGGTTTACGAGCAGTACTTC. It is translated as CASSSLPVYEQYF.

The chain has TRBV20-1 and TRBJ2-4; tentatively, D is TRBD1 or TRBD2 (6 bases each). Germline-derived CDR1 and CDR2 are DFQATT and SNEGSKA (reference sequence). The CDR3 has 17 amino acids. V lost 0 bases and J lost 0, with 15 bases in between. The CDR3 nucleotides are TGCAGTGCTAGAGATCGGGGGACATCACTAGCCAAAAACATTCAGTACTTC. It yields the protein CSARDRGTSLAKNIQYF.

This clonotype was counted only a few times. The chain joins TRBV29-1 to TRBJ2-7; TRBD2 is a possible D gene (5 bases). The CDR3 extends over 15 amino acids. Per germline, CDR1 SQVTM and CDR2 ANQGSEA. V was cut by 4 bases and J by 2 bases, with 18 bases left in between. The CDR3 loop reads CSVVPGNPETYEQYF. The CDR3 coding sequence is TGCAGCGTTGTGCCGGGAAACCCCGAAACCTACGAGCAGTACTTC.

The chain joins TRBV29-1 to TRBJ2-2, with D perhaps matching TRBD1 (7 bases). V was shortened by 3 bases and J by 0 bases, with 11 bases between the two germline ends. The CDR3 loop spans 15 amino acids. The germline V gene encodes CDR1 SQVTM and CDR2 ANQGSEA. The CDR3, as DNA: TGCAGCGTTGAGGAGGGACAGACGAACACCGGGGAGCTGTTTTTT. It encodes CSVEEGQTNTGELFF.

This chain connects TRBV6-5 to TRBJ2-7, with 10 positions matching TRBD2. The CDR3 loop spans 16 amino acids. The germline V gene encodes CDR1 MNHEY and CDR2 SVGAGI. The trim removed 1 base at V and 5 bases at J, leaving 8 bases unmatched. CDR3 nucleotide sequence: TGTGCCAGCAGTTACTTGATGCGGCTAGCGGGAGACGAGCAGTACTTC. This encodes CASSYLMRLAGDEQYF.

This chain joins TRBV5-1 and TRBJ2-7, with D perhaps being TRBD1 or TRBD2 (7 bases each). Germline V gives CDR1 SGHRS, CDR2 YFSETQ. The CDR3 length is 14 residues. The V and J ends lost 3 bases and 4 bases respectively, with 14 bases between them. CDR3 loop: CASSSSGGVYEQYF. The CDR3 DNA is TGCGCCAGCAGCTCCTCAGGGGGGGTATACGAGCAGTACTTC. The variable domain in full, completed from reference TRBV5-1 and TRBJ2-7, reads KAGVTQTPRYLIKTRGQQVTLSCSPISGHRSVSWYQQTPGQGLQFLFEYFSETQRNKGNFPGRFSGRQFSNSRSEMNVSTLELGDSALYLCASSSSGGVYEQYFGPGTRLTVT.

For this clonotype: The junction does not match germline at one end; this may be a read error. V and J are TRBV11-2 and TRBJ2-7; 10 bases align to TRBD2. This CDR3 is 14 amino acids long. Per the germline V gene, CDR1 is SGHAT and CDR2 is FQNNGV. The CDR3 DNA is TGTGCCAGCAGGGGCCCTAGCGGGAGCTACGGGCAGTACTTC. Translating it yields CASRGPSGSYGQYF.

This clonotype was detected once. The chain carries TRBV5-6 and TRBJ1-2; 7 nucleotides match TRBD1. This CDR3 comprises 15 residues. Germline CDR1 SGHDT, CDR2 YYEEEE. V trimming: 4 bases; J trimming: 2 bases; junction bases outside the gene matches: 8. The CDR3 protein is CASSPGGQMNYGYTF. CDR3 DNA sequence: TGTGCCAGCAGCCCTGGGGGACAGATGAACTATGGCTACACCTTC.

This chain uses TRBV24-1 with TRBJ2-3, with no clear D. The CDR3 length is 13 residues. Germline V gene data show CDR1 as KGHDR and CDR2 as SFDVKD. The V gene lost 2 bases and the J gene lost 6 bases, with 8 bases spanning the gap. CDR3 sequence (DNA): TGTGCCACCAGTGATTATTCGTCGGATACGCAGTATTTT. Its translation is CATSDYSSDTQYF.

The rearrangement links TRBV10-3 to TRBJ1-5, with D possibly being TRBD1 (5 bases). V lost 5 bases and J lost 3, with 14 bases in between. The germline gives CDR1 ENHRY, CDR2 SYGVKD. The CDR3 has 15 residues. CDR3 in amino acids: CAISRGQGDNQPQHF. As DNA, the CDR3 is TGTGCCATCAGTCGGGGTCAGGGCGACAATCAGCCCCAGCATTTT.

The V gene is TRBV20-1, the J gene TRBJ2-2; D unclear. Germline CDR1 is DFQATT and CDR2 is SNEGSKA (reference sequence). The CDR3 runs 12 residues. Trimming left V 5 bases short and J 5 bases short, with 9 bases between. CDR3 DNA sequence: TGCAGTGCTCCAACCATTACCGGGGAGCTGTTTTTT. Translation: CSAPTITGELFF.